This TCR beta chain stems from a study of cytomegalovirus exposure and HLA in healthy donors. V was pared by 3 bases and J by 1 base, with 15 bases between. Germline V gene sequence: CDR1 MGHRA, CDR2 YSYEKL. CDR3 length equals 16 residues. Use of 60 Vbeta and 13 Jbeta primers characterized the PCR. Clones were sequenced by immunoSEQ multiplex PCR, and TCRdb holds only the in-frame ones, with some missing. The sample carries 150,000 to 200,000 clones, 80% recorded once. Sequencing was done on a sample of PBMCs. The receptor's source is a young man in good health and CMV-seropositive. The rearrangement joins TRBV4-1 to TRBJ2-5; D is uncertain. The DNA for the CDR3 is TGCGCCAGCAGCCACCCCCTGGCGGCTTCCCAAGAGACCCAGTACTTC. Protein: CASSHPLAASQETQYF.